This T cell receptor beta chain was recorded in a study of shared clonotypes between healthy human individuals. Study outcomes and limitations: Clonotypes shared by all four donors outscored non-shared clonotypes in generation probability.

V shed 1 base and J 4 bases; nucleotides not matched to a gene: 1. Germline V gene data show CDR1 as SGHAT and CDR2 as FQNNGV. The length of the CDR3 is 14 residues. The table came from immunoSEQ multiplex PCR; TCRdb's copy has only in-frame clones and leaves some out. The table has 950,000 to 1,300,000 clones, approximately 76% seen once. As concerns this clone: Its specificity is unknown.

Sequencing was carried out using memory CD4+ T cells sorted from blood. Stated subset: CD45RA-negative fraction. This TCR came from a young man in good health. The chain uses TRBV11-2 and TRBJ1-3; 7 bases agree with TRBD1. For the CDR3, the DNA is TGTGCCAGCAGCTTAGCGGACAGGGGAAACACCATATATTTT. It translates to CASSLADRGNTIYF.